A selection of T cell receptor beta chains follows, all from one sample in a study of human T cells and chemical hapten exposure. TCRdb re-analysed the RACE reads in MiXCR, keeping a single row per CDR3 protein. The data contain nearly 350,000 distinct CDR3 sequences, around 6.9% of them singletons. Specimen: whole blood, collected in connection with sensitization to the hapten diphenylcyclopropenone (DPC). The source is a woman aged 18-30 years with alopecia areata. Some clones in this sample may be carry-over from other donors' samples. CDR3s include the opening cysteine and the closing phenylalanine or tryptophan. The D gene is left open where the match is weak. The size entry is marked missing in some rows and otherwise reads once, few, many or a size class.

d_call | j_call | clone_size | v_call | cdr3_length | cdr3_aa | cdr3_nt
NA | TRBJ1-1 | few | TRBV6-5 | 16 | CASSPNAGALNTEAFF | TGTGCCAGCAGCCCCAACGCAGGGGCCTTGAACACTGAAGCTTTCTTT
NA | TRBJ2-5 | many | TRBV11-1 | 14 | CASSPRGTGTTQYF | TGTGCCAGCAGCCCAAGAGGGACCGGGACGACCCAGTACTTC
NA | TRBJ2-5 | few | TRBV6-5 | 14 | CASSQNRVQETQYF | TGTGCCAGCAGTCAAAACAGGGTCCAAGAGACCCAGTACTTC
TRBD2 | TRBJ2-5 | NA | TRBV3-1 | 15 | CASSRQGSGQETQYF | TGTGCCAGCAGCCGGCAGGGTAGCGGGCAAGAGACCCAGTACTTC
TRBD2 | TRBJ2-7 | NA | TRBV20-1 | 15 | CSSFTGGGPDYEQYF | TGCAGTTCGTTTACCGGGGGGGGACCTGACTACGAGCAGTACTTC
NA | TRBJ2-7 | few | TRBV6-1 | 15 | CASSQSAGDPYEQYF | TGTGCCAGCAGCCAATCGGCAGGAGACCCCTACGAGCAGTACTTC
NA | TRBJ1-6 | NA | TRBV9 | 15 | CASSVGGAGDSPLHF | TGTGCCAGCAGCGTAGGGGGGGCAGGGGATTCACCCCTCCACTTT
NA | TRBJ1-1 | few | TRBV6-5 | 17 | CASSYLGVGTANTEAFF | TGTGCCAGCAGTTACTTGGGGGTGGGGACTGCGAACACTGAAGCTTTCTTT
NA | TRBJ2-1 | NA | TRBV4-3 | 15 | CASSQGRVRRNEQFF | TGCGCCAGCAGCCAAGGCCGGGTAAGGAGGAATGAGCAGTTCTTC
TRBD1 | TRBJ2-1 | NA | TRBV20-1 | 14 | CSVQTGLVKNEQFF | TGCAGTGTTCAGACAGGGCTAGTTAAGAATGAGCAGTTCTTC
NA | TRBJ1-5 | NA | TRBV12-3/TRBV12-4 | 13 | CASSPAAGQPQHF | TGTGCCAGCAGTCCGGCAGCCGGACAGCCCCAGCATTTT
NA | TRBJ1-1 | few | TRBV6-1 | 13 | CASNRRQNTEAFF | TGTGCCAGCAACAGACGGCAGAACACTGAAGCTTTCTTT
NA | TRBJ1-6 | NA | TRBV6-1 | 14 | CASKETANNSPLHF | TGTGCCAGCAAGGAGACAGCAAATAATTCACCCCTCCACTTT
NA | TRBJ2-1 | many | TRBV29-1 | 12 | CSVERSIYEQFF | TGCAGCGTTGAAAGGTCTATCTATGAGCAGTTCTTC
NA | TRBJ2-2 | NA | TRBV5-5 | 16 | CASSLVLGQVGGELFF | TGTGCCAGCAGCTTGGTTTTGGGGCAGGTCGGCGGGGAGCTGTTTTTT
NA | TRBJ1-3 | few | TRBV7-2 | 16 | CASSLGQTGGGNTIYF | TGTGCCAGCAGCTTAGGTCAGACGGGGGGCGGAAACACCATATATTTT
TRBD2 | TRBJ2-3 | few | TRBV12-3/TRBV12-4 | 16 | CASSLGGGSDTDTQYF | TGTGCCAGCAGTTTAGGCGGGGGGTCCGACACAGATACGCAGTATTTT
NA | TRBJ1-4 | many | TRBV29-1 | 11 | CSADSNEKLFF | TGCAGCGCCGACAGTAATGAAAAACTGTTTTTT
NA | TRBJ2-3 | many | TRBV24-1 | 15 | CATSDPSRGTDTQYF | TGTGCCACCAGTGACCCTTCTCGGGGCACAGATACGCAGTATTTT
TRBD2 | TRBJ2-1 | many | TRBV2 | 15 | CASSSTSGGRYEQFF | TGTGCCAGCAGCTCAACTAGCGGGGGGAGGTATGAGCAGTTCTTC
TRBD1 | TRBJ2-7 | few | TRBV25-1 | 16 | CASSESFTLTGGEQYF | TGTGCCAGCAGTGAATCCTTTACTTTAACAGGGGGCGAGCAGTACTTC
TRBD1 | TRBJ1-4 | NA | TRBV7-6 | 15 | CASKETGVTNEKLFF | TGTGCCAGCAAAGAGACAGGGGTCACTAATGAAAAACTGTTTTTT
TRBD2 | TRBJ2-3 | many | TRBV12-3/TRBV12-4 | 14 | CASSIAGGTDTQYF | TGTGCCAGCAGTATAGCGGGGGGTACAGATACGCAGTATTTT
TRBD2 | TRBJ2-1 | many | TRBV12-3/TRBV12-4 | 14 | CASTPTERGDEQFF | TGTGCCAGCACCCCGACTGAGCGGGGGGATGAGCAGTTCTTC
NA | TRBJ1-5 | many | TRBV7-2 | 13 | CASSPWQEQPQHF | TGTGCCAGCAGCCCGTGGCAGGAACAGCCCCAGCATTTT
TRBD1 | TRBJ1-5 | many | TRBV6-2/TRBV6-3 | 14 | CASSLDRQYQPQHF | TGTGCCAGCAGTCTGGACAGGCAATATCAGCCCCAGCATTTT
TRBD1 | TRBJ1-6 | few | TRBV27 | 16 | CASRARDRGLNSPLHF | TGTGCCAGCAGAGCCCGGGACAGGGGTTTGAATTCACCCCTCCACTTT
NA | TRBJ2-7 | few | TRBV6-1 | 15 | CASSEEGTGPGEQYF | TGTGCCAGCAGTGAGGAGGGGACGGGACCGGGCGAGCAGTACTTC
NA | TRBJ2-7 | many | TRBV6-1 | 15 | CASSLEVGTSYEQYF | TGTGCCAGCAGCCTGGAGGTGGGAACATCCTACGAGCAGTACTTC
TRBD1 | TRBJ2-3 | many | TRBV27 | 16 | CASSLGRTGLTDTQYF | TGTGCCAGCAGTTTAGGGCGGACAGGGCTGACAGATACGCAGTATTTT
NA | TRBJ2-3 | NA | TRBV7-8 | 15 | CASSPLGAKGDTQYF | TGTGCCAGCAGCCCCCTAGGGGCGAAGGGGGATACGCAGTATTTT
NA | TRBJ2-5 | NA | TRBV6-5 | 14 | CASSYDSSSGTQYF | TGTGCCAGCAGTTACGATTCTAGCTCGGGGACCCAGTACTTC
NA | TRBJ2-2 | many | TRBV7-8 | 13 | CASSPFGNGELFF | TGTGCCAGCAGCCCCTTTGGTAACGGGGAGCTGTTTTTT
TRBD1 | TRBJ1-4 | few | TRBV7-9 | 14 | CASSSTGGGEKLFF | TGTGCCAGCAGCTCGACAGGGGGCGGGGAAAAACTGTTTTTT
TRBD2 | TRBJ2-5 | NA | TRBV29-1 | 15 | CSVIPSGGFVETQYF | TGCAGCGTCATCCCTAGCGGGGGTTTCGTTGAGACCCAGTACTTC
NA | TRBJ2-3 | many | TRBV25-1 | 15 | CASTPRGASTDTQYF | TGTGCCAGCACCCCCCGGGGGGCAAGCACAGATACGCAGTATTTT
NA | TRBJ1-4 | few | TRBV6-6 | 14 | CASSYRAGGEKLFF | TGTGCCAGCAGTTACCGGGCAGGCGGTGAAAAACTGTTTTTT
NA | TRBJ2-3 | NA | TRBV12-3/TRBV12-4 | 15 | CASSLEGLDTDTQYF | TGTGCCAGCAGCCTCGAAGGACTGGACACAGATACGCAGTATTTT
NA | TRBJ2-1 | many | TRBV6-5 | 13 | CASRQGLHNEQFF | TGTGCCAGCAGGCAGGGACTTCACAATGAGCAGTTCTTC
TRBD2 | TRBJ2-3 | few | TRBV6-5 | 19 | CASSYSMGLAGASTDTQYF | TGTGCCAGCAGTTACTCGATGGGACTAGCGGGGGCGTCCACAGATACGCAGTATTTT